This TCR beta chain appears in the sequencing data of a study of control samples from healthy donors and cancer patients. This clone was detected a few times. The V gene lost 1 base and the J gene lost 4 bases, with 8 bases spanning the gap. This CDR3 is 13 amino acids long. Per the germline V gene, CDR1 is SGDLS and CDR2 is YYNGEE. Libraries were prepared by immunoSEQ multiplex PCR; TCRdb keeps only in-frame clonotypes and omits some of them. The top ten hold about 10% of the sample, which has about 98,000 clones, 79% seen once. The source of this sequence is a woman under 40 in good health. The sequenced sample was blood. This rearrangement joins TRBV9 to TRBJ1-2; D is uncertain. The CDR3 region has the DNA TGTGCCAGCAGCGTAAGGGCGGGCTATGGCTACACCTTC. Its protein product is CASSVRAGYGYTF.